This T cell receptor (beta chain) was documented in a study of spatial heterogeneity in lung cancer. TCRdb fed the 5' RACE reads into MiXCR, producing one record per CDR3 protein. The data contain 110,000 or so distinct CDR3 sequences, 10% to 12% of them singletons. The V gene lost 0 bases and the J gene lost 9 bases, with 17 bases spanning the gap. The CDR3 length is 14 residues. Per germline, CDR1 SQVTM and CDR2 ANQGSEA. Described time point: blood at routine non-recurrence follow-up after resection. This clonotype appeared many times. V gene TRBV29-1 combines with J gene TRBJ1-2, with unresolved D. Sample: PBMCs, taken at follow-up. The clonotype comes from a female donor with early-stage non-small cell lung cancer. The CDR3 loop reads CSVEENTSKGRYTF. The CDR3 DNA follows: TGCAGCGTTGAAGAAAATACCAGCAAAGGGCGCTACACCTTC.